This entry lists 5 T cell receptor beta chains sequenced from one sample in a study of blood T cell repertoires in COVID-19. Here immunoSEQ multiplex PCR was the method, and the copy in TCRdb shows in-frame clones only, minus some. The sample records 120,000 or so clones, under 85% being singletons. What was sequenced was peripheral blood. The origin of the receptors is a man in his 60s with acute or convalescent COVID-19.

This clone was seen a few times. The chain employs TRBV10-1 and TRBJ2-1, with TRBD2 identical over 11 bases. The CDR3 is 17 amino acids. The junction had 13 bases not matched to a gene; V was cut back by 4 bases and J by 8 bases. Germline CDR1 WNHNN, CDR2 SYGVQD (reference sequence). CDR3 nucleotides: TGCGCCAGCAGTGCTAGACGAGGTAGCGGGGGGGTCTATGAGCAGTTCTTC. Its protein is CASSARRGSGGVYEQFF.

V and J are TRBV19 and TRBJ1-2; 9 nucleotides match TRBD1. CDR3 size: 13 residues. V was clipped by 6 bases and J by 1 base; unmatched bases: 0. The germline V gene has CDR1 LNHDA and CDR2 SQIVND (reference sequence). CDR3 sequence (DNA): TGTGCCAGTAGGGGACAGGGTAACTATGGCTACACCTTC. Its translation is CASRGQGNYGYTF.

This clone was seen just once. CDR3 region: CASSVQETQYF. The CDR3 DNA reads as TGTGCCAGCTCCGTCCAAGAGACCCAGTACTTC. V and J are TRBV18 and TRBJ2-5; D is unresolved. The V gene's germline CDR1 is KGHSH and CDR2 LQKENI. Deletions cut 6 bases from V and 1 base from J, with 3 bases between. The CDR3 runs to 11 residues.

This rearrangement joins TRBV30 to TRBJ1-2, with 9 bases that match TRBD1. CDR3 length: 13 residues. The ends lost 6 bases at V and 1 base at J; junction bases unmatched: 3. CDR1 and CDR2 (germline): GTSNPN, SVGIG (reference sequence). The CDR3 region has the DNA TGTGCCTGTCACAGGGGGCTTAACTATGGCTACACCTTC. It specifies CACHRGLNYGYTF.

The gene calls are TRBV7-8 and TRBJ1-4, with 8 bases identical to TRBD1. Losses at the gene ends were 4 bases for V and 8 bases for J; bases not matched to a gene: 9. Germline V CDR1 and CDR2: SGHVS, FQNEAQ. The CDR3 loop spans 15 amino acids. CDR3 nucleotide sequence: TGTGCCAGCAGCTCTAGGACAGGGTCTTGGGAAAAACTGTTTTTT. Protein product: CASSSRTGSWEKLFF.